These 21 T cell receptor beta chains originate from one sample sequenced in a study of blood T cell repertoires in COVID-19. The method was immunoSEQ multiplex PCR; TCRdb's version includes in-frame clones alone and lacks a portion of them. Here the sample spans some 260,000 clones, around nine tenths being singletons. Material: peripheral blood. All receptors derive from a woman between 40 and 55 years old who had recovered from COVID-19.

This CDR3 reads CASSMPGGSSYNSPLHF. CDR3 nucleotide sequence: TGTGCCAGTAGTATGCCCGGCGGCAGCTCCTATAATTCACCCCTCCACTTT. The chain is built from TRBV19 and TRBJ1-6; D is undetermined. The CDR3 has 17 amino acids. V lost 3 bases and J 0 bases, leaving 12 bases between the germline ends. Germline CDR1 reads LNHDA; CDR2 reads SQIVND (reference sequence).

The CDR3 here is CASSLPTGGTSETQYF. In DNA, the CDR3 is TGTGCCAGCAGCTTGCCAACGGGGGGCACCTCAGAGACCCAGTACTTC. This sequence joins TRBV7-8 and TRBJ2-5, with TRBD2 as a possible D gene (7 bases). CDR3 size: 16 residues. The germline V gene has CDR1 SGHVS and CDR2 FQNEAQ. The V end lost 3 bases, the J end lost 4 bases, and 18 bases lay between the germline ends.

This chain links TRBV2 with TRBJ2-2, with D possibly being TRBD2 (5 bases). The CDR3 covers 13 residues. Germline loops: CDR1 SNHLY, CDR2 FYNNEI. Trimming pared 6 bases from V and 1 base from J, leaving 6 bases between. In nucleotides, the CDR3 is TGTGCCAGCAGGAGGGAGAACACCGGGGAGCTGTTTTTT. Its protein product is CASRRENTGELFF.

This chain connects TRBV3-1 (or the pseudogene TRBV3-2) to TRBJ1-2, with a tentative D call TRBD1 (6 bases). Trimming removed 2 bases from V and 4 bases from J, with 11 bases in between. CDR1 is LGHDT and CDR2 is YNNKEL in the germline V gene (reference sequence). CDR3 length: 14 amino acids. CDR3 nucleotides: TGTGCCAGCAGCCAAACAGGGAGAGGCTATGGCTACACCTTC. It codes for CASSQTGRGYGYTF.

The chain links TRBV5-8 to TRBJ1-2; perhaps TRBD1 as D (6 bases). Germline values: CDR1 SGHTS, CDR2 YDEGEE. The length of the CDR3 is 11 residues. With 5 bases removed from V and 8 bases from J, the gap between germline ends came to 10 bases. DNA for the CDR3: TGTGCCAGCAGTTCGAGGGGGGGCTACACCTTC. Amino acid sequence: CASSSRGGYTF.

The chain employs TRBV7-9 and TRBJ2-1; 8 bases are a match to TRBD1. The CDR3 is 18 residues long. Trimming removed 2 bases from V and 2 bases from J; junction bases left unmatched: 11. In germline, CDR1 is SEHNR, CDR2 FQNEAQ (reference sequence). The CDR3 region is CASSLNPRQGSAYNEQFF. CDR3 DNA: TGTGCCAGCAGCTTAAACCCCCGACAGGGGTCGGCCTACAATGAGCAGTTCTTC.

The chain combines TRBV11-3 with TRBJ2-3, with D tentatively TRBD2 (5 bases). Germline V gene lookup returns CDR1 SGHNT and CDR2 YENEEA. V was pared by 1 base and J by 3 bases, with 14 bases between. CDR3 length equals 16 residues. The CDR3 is CASSLGFREHTDTQYF. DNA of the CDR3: TGTGCCAGCAGCTTAGGATTCCGGGAACATACAGATACGCAGTATTTT. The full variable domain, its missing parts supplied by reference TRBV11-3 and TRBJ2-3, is EAGVVQSPRYKIIEKKQPVAFWCNPISGHNTLYWYLQNLGQGPELLIRYENEEAVDDSQLPKDRFSAERLKGVDSTLKIQPAELGDSAVYLCASSLGFREHTDTQYFGPGTRLTVL.

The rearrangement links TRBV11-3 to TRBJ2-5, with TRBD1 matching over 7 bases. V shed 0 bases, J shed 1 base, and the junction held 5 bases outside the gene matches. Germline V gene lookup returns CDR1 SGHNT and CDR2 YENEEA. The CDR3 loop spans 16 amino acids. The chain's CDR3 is CASSLEGGQIQETQYF. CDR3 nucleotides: TGTGCCAGCAGCTTAGAAGGGGGACAGATCCAAGAGACCCAGTACTTC.

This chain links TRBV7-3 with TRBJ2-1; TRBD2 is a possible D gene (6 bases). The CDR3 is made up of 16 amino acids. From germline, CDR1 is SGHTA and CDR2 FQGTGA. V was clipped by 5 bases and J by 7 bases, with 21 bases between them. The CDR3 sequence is CASSPESAGSRNEQFF. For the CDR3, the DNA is TGTGCCAGCAGCCCGGAGAGTGCGGGGTCTAGGAATGAGCAGTTCTTC.

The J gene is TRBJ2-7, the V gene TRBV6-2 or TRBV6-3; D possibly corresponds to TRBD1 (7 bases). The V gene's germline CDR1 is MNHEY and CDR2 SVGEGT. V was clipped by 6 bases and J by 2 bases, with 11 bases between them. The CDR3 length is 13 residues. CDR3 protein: CASSRRGPYEQYF. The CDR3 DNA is TGTGCCAGCAGCCGGAGGGGGCCCTACGAGCAGTACTTC.

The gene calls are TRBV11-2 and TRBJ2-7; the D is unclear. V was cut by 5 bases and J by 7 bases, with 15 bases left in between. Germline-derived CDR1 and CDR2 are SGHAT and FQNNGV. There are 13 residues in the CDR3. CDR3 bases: TGTGCCAGCAGCCTCCGACATGTCCTAGAGCAGTACTTC. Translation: CASSLRHVLEQYF.

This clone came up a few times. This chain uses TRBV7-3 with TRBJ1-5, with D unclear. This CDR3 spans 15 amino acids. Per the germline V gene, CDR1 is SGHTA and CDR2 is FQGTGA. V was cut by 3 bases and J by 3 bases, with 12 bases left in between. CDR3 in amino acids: CASSFSCFINQPQHF. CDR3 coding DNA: TGTGCCAGCAGCTTTAGCTGCTTTATCAATCAGCCCCAGCATTTT. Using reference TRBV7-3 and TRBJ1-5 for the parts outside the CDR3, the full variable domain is GAGVSQTPSNKVTEKGKYVELRCDPISGHTALYWYRQSLGQGPEFLIYFQGTGAADDSGLPNDRFFAVRPEGSVSTLKIQRTERGDSAVYLCASSFSCFINQPQHFGDGTRLSIL.

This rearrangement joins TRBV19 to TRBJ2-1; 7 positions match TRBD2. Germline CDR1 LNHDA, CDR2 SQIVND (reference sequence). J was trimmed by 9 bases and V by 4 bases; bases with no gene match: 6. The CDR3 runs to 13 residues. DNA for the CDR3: TGTGCCAGTAGTAGAGCGGGAATCACTGAGCAGTTCTTC. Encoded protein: CASSRAGITEQFF.

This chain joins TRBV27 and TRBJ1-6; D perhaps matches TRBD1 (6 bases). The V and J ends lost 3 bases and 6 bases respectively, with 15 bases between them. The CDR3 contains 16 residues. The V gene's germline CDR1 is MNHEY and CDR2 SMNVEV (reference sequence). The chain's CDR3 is CASSFKGQGINSPLHF. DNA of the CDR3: TGTGCCAGCAGTTTTAAAGGGCAGGGGATTAATTCACCCCTCCACTTT.

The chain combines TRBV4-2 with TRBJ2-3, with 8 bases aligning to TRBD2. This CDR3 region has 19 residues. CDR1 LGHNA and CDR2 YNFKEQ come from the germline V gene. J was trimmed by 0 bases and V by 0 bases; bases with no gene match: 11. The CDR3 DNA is TGTGCCAGCAGCCAAGACCTTTCCGGGGGGGCTACTAGCACAGATACGCAGTATTTT. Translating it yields CASSQDLSGGATSTDTQYF.

The CDR3: CASSSPTSGGRETQYF. CDR3 in DNA: TGTGCCAGCAGTTCCCCGACTAGCGGGGGGCGAGAGACCCAGTACTTC. V usage is TRBV28 and J usage is TRBJ2-5, with 13 bases fitting TRBD2. This CDR3 contains 16 residues. J was trimmed by 4 bases and V by 4 bases; bases with no gene match: 6. Germline V gene lookup returns CDR1 MDHEN and CDR2 SYDVKM.

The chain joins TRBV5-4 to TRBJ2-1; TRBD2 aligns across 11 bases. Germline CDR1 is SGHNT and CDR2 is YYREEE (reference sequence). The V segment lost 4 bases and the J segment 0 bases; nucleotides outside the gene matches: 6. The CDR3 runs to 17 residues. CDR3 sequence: CASSDIAGGFSYNEQFF. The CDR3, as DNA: TGTGCCAGCAGCGACATAGCGGGGGGGTTCTCCTACAATGAGCAGTTCTTC.

The CDR3 nucleotides read TGTGCCAGCAGCCCGACCAGCGGGAGGTGGTCGGGGGATACGCAGTATTTT. Translating gives CASSPTSGRWSGDTQYF. The chain is built from TRBV5-4 and TRBJ2-3; 9 bases map to TRBD2. CDR1 and CDR2 (germline): SGHNT, YYREEE (reference sequence). V was pared by 4 bases and J by 6 bases, with 15 bases of the junction left unmatched. The CDR3 sequence is 17 residues long.

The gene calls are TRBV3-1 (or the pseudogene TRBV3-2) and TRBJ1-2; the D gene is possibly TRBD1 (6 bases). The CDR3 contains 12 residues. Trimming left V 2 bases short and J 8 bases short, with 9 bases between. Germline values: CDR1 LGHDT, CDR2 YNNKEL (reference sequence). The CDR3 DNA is TGTGCCAGCAGCCAAACACAGGGAGGCTACACCTTC. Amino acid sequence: CASSQTQGGYTF.

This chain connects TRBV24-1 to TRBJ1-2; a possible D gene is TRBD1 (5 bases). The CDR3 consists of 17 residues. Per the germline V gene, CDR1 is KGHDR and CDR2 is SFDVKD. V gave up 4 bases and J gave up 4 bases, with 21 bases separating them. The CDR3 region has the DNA TGTGCCACCAGTGACGAAGGTGCCCAAGAAAGGGGCTATGGCTACACCTTC. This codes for CATSDEGAQERGYGYTF.

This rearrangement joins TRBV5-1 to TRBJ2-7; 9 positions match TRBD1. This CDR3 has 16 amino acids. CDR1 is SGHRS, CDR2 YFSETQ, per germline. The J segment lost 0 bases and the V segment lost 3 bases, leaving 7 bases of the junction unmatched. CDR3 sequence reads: CASSSSGTGSSYEQYF. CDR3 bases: TGCGCCAGCAGCTCCTCCGGGACAGGGAGCTCCTACGAGCAGTACTTC.